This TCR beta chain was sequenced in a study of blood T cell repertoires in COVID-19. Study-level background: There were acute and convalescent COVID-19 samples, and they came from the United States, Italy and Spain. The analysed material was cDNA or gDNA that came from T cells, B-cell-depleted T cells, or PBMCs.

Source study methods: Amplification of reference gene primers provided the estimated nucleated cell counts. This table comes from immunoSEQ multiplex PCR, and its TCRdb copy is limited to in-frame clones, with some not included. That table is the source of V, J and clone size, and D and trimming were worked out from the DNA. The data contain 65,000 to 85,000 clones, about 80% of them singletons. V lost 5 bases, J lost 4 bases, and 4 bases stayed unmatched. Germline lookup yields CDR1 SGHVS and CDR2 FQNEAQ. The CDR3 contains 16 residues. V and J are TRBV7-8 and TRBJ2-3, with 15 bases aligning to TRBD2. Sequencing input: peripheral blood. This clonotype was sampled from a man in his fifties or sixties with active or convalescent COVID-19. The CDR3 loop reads CASSRGLAGGADTQYF. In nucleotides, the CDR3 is TGTGCCAGCAGCCGTGGACTAGCGGGGGGGGCAGATACGCAGTATTTT.